The next 7 T cell receptor beta chains were all read from a single sample in a study of blood T cell repertoires in COVID-19. Only in-frame clones appear in the TCRdb table, and some are missing; sequencing was by immunoSEQ multiplex PCR. The table includes approximately 330,000 clones, approximately 88% detected once. Material for sequencing was peripheral blood. All receptors come from a woman aged 50 to 65 with active or convalescent COVID-19.

The genes are TRBV29-1 and TRBJ2-7; D possibly corresponds to TRBD1 (8 bases). Germline V CDR1 and CDR2: SQVTM, ANQGSEA. Deletions cut 0 bases from V and 4 bases from J, with 16 bases between. The CDR3 consists of 15 residues. The CDR3 is CSVEEARGREYEQYF. DNA for the CDR3: TGCAGCGTTGAAGAAGCCAGGGGGCGGGAGTACGAGCAGTACTTC.

The rearrangement uses TRBV7-8 and TRBJ1-1; 9 nucleotides match TRBD1. V shed 4 bases, J shed 4 bases, and the junction held 7 bases outside the gene matches. The CDR3 length is 15 residues. CDR1 is SGHVS and CDR2 is FQNEAQ in the germline V gene. CDR3 sequence reads: CASSSGQGLTTEAFF. In DNA form, the CDR3 reads TGTGCCAGCAGCTCGGGACAGGGTTTGACCACTGAAGCTTTCTTT. Variable domain in full (rest from reference TRBV7-8 and TRBJ1-1): GAGVSQSPRYKVAKRGQDVALRCDPISGHVSLFWYQQALGQGPEFLTYFQNEAQLDKSGLPSDRFFAERPEGSVSTLKIQRTQQEDSAVYLCASSSGQGLTTEAFFGQGTRLTVV.

This chain links TRBV18 with TRBJ2-7, with 7 bases identical to TRBD1. V trimming: 4 bases; J trimming: 4 bases; junction bases outside the gene matches: 4. Germline loops: CDR1 KGHSH, CDR2 LQKENI. The CDR3 sequence is 13 residues long. The CDR3 bases are TGTGCCAGCTCACTGTTACAGGGGTACGAGCAGTACTTC. Its protein is CASSLLQGYEQYF.

This chain links TRBV10-3 with TRBJ2-2; 9 bases are a match to TRBD1. The CDR3 runs to 14 residues. With V trimmed by 4 bases and J by 6 bases, 3 bases remained unmatched. The germline CDR1 and CDR2 sequences are ENHRY and SYGVKD. CDR3 sequence (DNA): TGTGCCATCAGTGGAGGGACAGGGCCCGGGGAGCTGTTTTTT. This encodes CAISGGTGPGELFF.

This chain connects TRBV6-5 to TRBJ1-2; D not certain. Germline V gene data show CDR1 as MNHEY and CDR2 as SVGAGI. Trimming removed 2 bases at V and 2 bases at J, with 12 bases between. The CDR3 contains 15 residues. This CDR3 reads CASSYGGKRNYGYTF. CDR3 nucleotide sequence: TGTGCCAGCAGTTACGGAGGGAAGAGAAACTATGGCTACACCTTC.

This clone was observed a handful of times. The chain recombines TRBV9 with TRBJ2-7; D perhaps matches TRBD2 (5 bases). Germline V gene data show CDR1 as SGDLS and CDR2 as YYNGEE. V was pared by 0 bases and J by 3 bases, with 13 bases between. This CDR3 contains 15 residues. The CDR3 sequence: CASSVASRGNYEQYF. The CDR3 region has the DNA TGTGCCAGCAGCGTAGCTAGTCGGGGAAACTACGAGCAGTACTTC.

This clone has only a few counts. This chain uses TRBV7-6 with TRBJ2-7, with 7 bases identical to TRBD2. The CDR3 has 15 amino acids. Germline assignment: CDR1 SGHVS and CDR2 FNYEAQ. Trimming removed 5 bases from V and 4 bases from J; junction bases left unmatched: 11. The DNA of the CDR3 is TGTGCCAGCAGCCCCCAGGGCGGGAGCGGGTACGAGCAGTACTTC. Translated, it gives CASSPQGGSGYEQYF.